This T cell receptor (beta chain) was sequenced in a study of shared clonotypes between healthy human individuals. The CDR3 loop spans 15 amino acids. Germline V gene data show CDR1 as MNHNS and CDR2 as SASEGT. V was clipped by 4 bases and J by 1 base, with 12 bases between them. Profiling relied on immunoSEQ multiplex PCR, and the TCRdb table lists in-frame clones only, not all of them. Of around 1.9 million clones in the sample, 85% to 95% are singletons; the top ten hold approximately 1.7%. Naive CD8 cells, CD45RO-negative and positively selected for CCR7, excluded terminally differentiated effector memory CD45RA+ cells.

The receptor was isolated from a man between 18 and 29 years old in good health. Some clones in this sample may be carry-over from other donors' samples. The chain joins TRBV6-1 to TRBJ2-3; D may be TRBD1 (6 bases). Sequencing input: naive CD8+ T cells from PBMCs. CDR3 DNA: TGTGCCAGCAGTGCAGGGGTTACGGGCACAGATACGCAGTATTTT. This gives the protein CASSAGVTGTDTQYF.